The sequence of this TCR beta chain was determined in a study of T-cell reconstitution after alpha-beta-depleted transplantation in children. This clonotype appeared a few times. Its cognate antigen is unknown. Study-wide results and caveats: Diversity and T-cell counts at one year after transplant derived mostly from new T cells. Recipient T cells and thymic progenitors that survived were the source of the high TCRbeta diversity seen at day 60 in some patients. Expanded clones from the graft, numbering several hundred, reportedly supplied alpha-beta T cells about two months after transplant.

The TCRbeta library incorporated unique molecular identifiers. MiXCR was run by TCRdb on the PCR reads, yielding one entry per CDR3 protein. Among about 980,000 distinct CDR3 sequences listed, about 29% were seen once. The germline V and J ends were trimmed by 2 bases and 5 bases, with 18 bases remaining between them. The CDR3 loop spans 15 amino acids. From germline, CDR1 is SQVTM and CDR2 ANQGSEA. This sequence originates from a boy younger than two who had a stem cell transplant for SCID, so the T cells may come from the graft donor. This chain joins TRBV29-1 and TRBJ1-1; D is ambiguous. Sequenced here: PBMCs, mostly from graft donor cells, sampled 360 days after TCRalphabeta/CD19-depleted stem cell transplant. The CDR3 bases are TGCAGCGTTGAACTTCAGTTGGCCAGGCGAACTGAAGCTTTCTTT. This translates into CSVELQLARRTEAFF.